The 2 T cell receptor beta chains presented below share a single source sample, sequenced in a study of T cell responses to AZD1222 COVID-19 vaccine. Repertoires were generated with immunoSEQ multiplex PCR, while TCRdb's copy carries only in-frame clones and drops some. The table includes some 150,000 clones, 85% to 95% detected once. The specimen was peripheral blood, collected on day 0 of AZD1222 vaccination. Every receptor here comes from an adult in good health.

The chain combines TRBV2 with TRBJ1-1; no clear D. V lost 8 bases to trimming and J lost 10 bases, with 14 bases between them. The CDR3 covers 11 residues. Germline lookup yields CDR1 SNHLY and CDR2 FYNNEI. CDR3 in DNA: TGTGCCAGCCGGAGGATGGGGTCAGCTTTCTTT. Protein sequence: CASRRMGSAFF.

The V call is TRBV25-1, the J call TRBJ2-5; D gene uncertain. Germline-derived CDR1 and CDR2 are MGHDK and SYGVNS. CDR3 size: 13 residues. The V gene lost 1 base and the J gene lost 5 bases, with 8 bases spanning the gap. The CDR3 nucleotides read TGTGCCAGCAGTGAATTCAGGTTGGAGACCCAGTACTTC. Translation: CASSEFRLETQYF.